The subject of this entry is one T cell receptor (beta chain). This sample is drawn from a study of cytomegalovirus exposure and HLA in healthy donors. The PCR ran on 60 Vbeta and 13 Jbeta primers. Measured with immunoSEQ multiplex PCR; TCRdb has only the in-frame clones, and not every one. The sample carries fewer than 250,000 clones, 70% to 85% recorded once. Germline assignment: CDR1 SGHNT and CDR2 YYREEE (reference sequence). The CDR3 consists of 15 residues. V lost 4 bases to trimming and J lost 4 bases; unmatched junction nucleotides: 6. Healthy bone marrow donors supplied every sample. Sequenced input: PBMCs. The V and J genes are TRBV5-4 and TRBJ2-5; 11 bases are a match to TRBD1. The clonotype comes from a male donor in good health and CMV-seronegative. The CDR3 bases are TGTGCCAGCAGCCTTACCGGGACAGGGGGAGAGACCCAGTACTTC. This codes for CASSLTGTGGETQYF.